What follows are 27 T cell receptor gamma chains derived from one specimen sequenced in a study of γδ T cells in repeated Plasmodium falciparum infection. Bulk repertoires came from Vgamma9/Vdelta2+ or Vdelta2-negative gammadelta T cells flow-sorted from PBMC. TCRdb reanalysed the multiplex PCR reads with CATT. This table has 25,000 to 35,000 gamma-chain clones, under 1.5% appearing once. The sequenced sample was gamma-delta T cells from blood. Receptors originate from a pool of human donors (malaria-infected and uninfected, not separated).

In its sample, this clone was seen many times. It may be a read error: a sequence one base away is much more abundant. The genes are TRGV2 and TRGJ1 or TRGJ2. Germline loops: CDR1 EGSNGY, CDR2 YDSYNSKV. Unmatched junction bases numbered 9, after V lost 1 base and J lost 3 bases. This CDR3 is 15 amino acids long. This CDR3 reads CATWDGPPGYYKKLF. As DNA, the CDR3 is TGTGCCACCTGGGACGGTCCCCCCGGTTATTATAAGAAACTCTTT.

On this clone itself: TCRdb records a much larger clone's protein for this DNA, with a difference at residue 3 that likely arises from a read error; the protein given is the translation of the DNA. The chain carries TRGV8 and TRGJ1 or TRGJ2. No J segment appears in TCRdb, so it was assigned here by matching the sequence to germline. The CDR3 runs to 14 residues. The germline CDR1 and CDR2 sequences are VENAVY and YDSYNSRV. CDR3 sequence: CAAWDSTSYYKKLF. Written as DNA, the CDR3 is TGTGCCGCCTGGGATAGTACGAGTTATTATAAGAAACTCTTT.

This clone was observed a handful of times. The TCRdb protein, from a much larger clone, departs from this DNA's translation at residue 9, likely by read error; the protein shown derives from the DNA. The V gene is TRGV3, the J gene TRGJP2. TCRdb leaves out the J gene; it was filled in here by matching the DNA to germline. CDR3 length: 13 residues. Germline CDR1 is VTNTFY and CDR2 is YDVSTARD (reference sequence). CDR3 residues: CATWDSGDGIKTF. DNA of the CDR3: TGTGCCACCTGGGACTCGGGTGATGGGATCAAGACGTTT.

In the case of this clone: A read error likely explains why the TCRdb protein, taken from a much larger clone, differs from this DNA's translation at residue 4; the protein shown is translated from the DNA. Other nucleotide sequences in the sample specify the same CDR3. The CDR3 DNA reads as TGTGCCACCCGGGACGGACCAAATTATTATAAGAAACTCTTT. It encodes CATRDGPNYYKKLF. V is TRGV2 and J is TRGJ1 or TRGJ2. TCRdb lists no J gene, so it was determined here by aligning the DNA to germline. The CDR3 is 14 residues long. Germline CDR1 reads EGSNGY; CDR2 reads YDSYNSKV.

Comment on this clone: The protein that TCRdb holds for this DNA derives from a much larger clone and differs from the translated DNA at residue 10, which likely indicates a read error; the protein shown here is translated from the DNA. This chain uses TRGV9 with TRGJP. TCRdb does not report a J gene; here it was assigned by matching the DNA to germline references. The CDR3 is made up of 17 amino acids. Germline assignment: CDR1 GITISATS and CDR2 ISYDGTV (reference sequence). The CDR3 loop is CALWEVSGEFGKKIKVF. The CDR3 nucleotides read TGTGCCTTGTGGGAGGTTTCTGGAGAGTTTGGCAAAAAAATCAAGGTATTT.

Comment on this clone: A far larger clone is off by one base, so a read error is likely. Different DNA sequences within this sample yield the same CDR3. The chain uses TRGV4 and TRGJ1 or TRGJ2. Germline matching of the DNA provided the J gene here, since TCRdb leaves it blank. With V trimmed by 4 bases and J by 0 bases, 9 bases remained unmatched. This CDR3 contains 15 residues. The germline gives CDR1 EGSTGY, CDR2 YDSYTSSV. The CDR3 protein is CATWDGHTNYYKKLF. CDR3 DNA: TGTGCCACCTGGGACGGGCACACGAATTATTATAAGAAACTCTTT.

There are many counts of this clone. TCRdb lists the protein of a much larger clone for this DNA, which differs at residue 10, so this is likely a read error; the protein given here is translated from the DNA itself. The gene calls are TRGV9 and TRGJ1 or TRGJ2. The J gene was not available in TCRdb and was assigned here by matching the DNA to germline segments. CDR1 is GITISATS, CDR2 ISYDGTV, per germline (reference sequence). The length of the CDR3 is 13 residues. J was trimmed by 11 bases and V by 3 bases; bases with no gene match: 13. CDR3 sequence: CALWEPLWYEKLF. The CDR3 nucleotides are TGTGCCTTGTGGGAGCCTTTGTGGTATGAGAAACTCTTT.

This clone was seen many times. The protein held in TCRdb is that of a much larger clone and does not match this DNA's translation at residue 7, likely because of a read error; the protein shown is translated from the DNA. The chain joins TRGV9 to TRGJP1. TCRdb does not report a J gene; here it was assigned by matching the DNA to germline references. Per germline, CDR1 GITISATS and CDR2 ISYDGTV (reference sequence). V trimming: 5 bases; J trimming: 12 bases; junction bases outside the gene matches: 6. There are 11 residues in the CDR3. The DNA for the CDR3 is TGTGCCTTGTGGGTAGGTCGGTTCAAGATATTT. This encodes CALWVGRFKIF.

A word on this clone: A read error is the likely source, as a far larger clone sits one nucleotide away. The limits of the CDR3 on the DNA are not certain, so only TCRdb's listed CDR3 is given. No J gene was named, though the V gene is TRGV4. The CDR3 is 11 amino acids in total, end residues counted. Germline values: CDR1 EGSTGY, CDR2 YDSYTSSV. The CDR3 reads CAVRYYYKKLF.

On this clone itself: TCRdb's listed protein matches a much larger clone and diverges from this DNA's translation at residue 5, likely through a read error; the protein shown comes from the DNA. The genes are TRGV2 and TRGJ1 or TRGJ2. Assignment of the J gene here rests on matching the DNA to germline, because TCRdb gives none. V was clipped by 5 bases and J by 7 bases; unmatched bases: 8. The length of the CDR3 is 12 residues. Germline values: CDR1 EGSNGY, CDR2 YDSYNSKV. This CDR3 reads CATWASWYKKLF. The CDR3 DNA is TGTGCCACCTGGGCCTCGTGGTATAAGAAACTCTTT.

This clone has ten or more counts. A far more abundant clone sits one base away, making this likely a read error. The same CDR3 arises from other DNA sequences in this sample as well. V gene TRGV9 combines with J gene TRGJP1. The trim removed 1 base at V and 9 bases at J, leaving 8 bases unmatched. Germline V gene sequence: CDR1 GITISATS, CDR2 ISYDGTV (reference sequence). This CDR3 contains 14 residues. DNA of the CDR3: TGTGCCTTGTGGGAGGTCGTAGAGAGTTGGTTCAAGATATTT. It translates to CALWEVVESWFKIF.

This clone was counted ten times or more. The chain links TRGV8 to TRGJP2. V dropped 1 base and J dropped 0; count of bases not matched to a gene: 5. The CDR3 length is 16 residues. Germline CDR1 VENAVY, CDR2 YDSYNSRV. In DNA form, the CDR3 reads TGTGCCACCTGGGATAGTCCCGATAGTAGTGATTGGATCAAGACGTTT. Amino acids: CATWDSPDSSDWIKTF.

This clone was recorded a few times. TCRdb lists the protein of a much larger clone for this DNA, which differs at residue 11, so this is likely a read error; the protein given here is translated from the DNA itself. This chain's CDR3 is CALWEPPTNKRLF. The CDR3 region has the DNA TGTGCCTTGTGGGAGCCCCCTACAAATAAGAGACTCTTT. For the V gene the call is TRGV9; the J gene has no call. In germline, CDR1 is GITISATS, CDR2 ISYDGTV (reference sequence). CDR3 length: 13 amino acids.

Points on this clone: This likely reflects a read error, since a far larger clone is one base away. Additional DNA sequences in this sample encode the identical CDR3. The genes are TRGV4 and TRGJ1 or TRGJ2. The J gene was not available in TCRdb and was assigned here by matching the DNA to germline segments. Per the germline V gene, CDR1 is EGSTGY and CDR2 is YDSYTSSV. The CDR3 has 13 residues. V shed 5 bases, J shed 4 bases, and the junction held 8 bases outside the gene matches. The CDR3 nucleotides read TGTGCCACCTGGGTCGCCACCTATTATAAGAAACTCTTT. This sequence encodes CATWVATYYKKLF.

This clone has a handful of counts. This DNA's translation differs at residue 13 from TCRdb's protein, which comes from a much larger clone; a read error is likely, and the protein shown is translated from the DNA. The rearrangement links TRGV9 to TRGJP. TCRdb supplies no J gene; here it was assigned by aligning the nucleotide sequence to germline. The CDR3 is 18 residues long. Germline CDR1 and CDR2: GITISATS and ISYDGTV (reference sequence). The CDR3 sequence is CALWEVHVKELGNKIKVF. In DNA form, the CDR3 reads TGTGCCTTGTGGGAGGTGCATGTAAAAGAGTTGGGCAATAAAATCAAGGTATTT.

Remarks on this clone: TCRdb lists the protein of a much larger clone for this DNA, which differs at residue 5, so this is likely a read error; the protein given here is translated from the DNA itself. This rearrangement joins TRGV2 to TRGJ1 or TRGJ2. TCRdb carries no J gene annotation; the J gene was assigned here by matching the DNA with germline. The CDR3 is 11 residues long. CDR1 and CDR2 from the germline V gene are EGSNGY and YDSYNSKV. Unmatched junction bases numbered 6, after V lost 5 bases and J lost 8 bases. As DNA, the CDR3 is TGTGCCACCTGGGCCGAAAATAAGAAACTCTTT. Residues: CATWAENKKLF.

This clone showed up just a few times. Translating this DNA gives a protein that differs at residue 5 from the TCRdb one, which belongs to a much larger clone; a read error is likely, and the protein shown is this translation. This chain joins TRGV9 and TRGJP. The J gene, missing from TCRdb, was assigned here through DNA to germline matching. This CDR3 has 17 residues. CDR1 is GITISATS, CDR2 ISYDGTV, per germline (reference sequence). The CDR3 is CALWKVKLVLGKKIKVF. The CDR3 coding sequence is TGTGCCTTGTGGAAGGTGAAGTTAGTGTTGGGCAAAAAAATCAAGGTATTT.

This clone was seen ten or more times. The protein held in TCRdb is that of a much larger clone and does not match this DNA's translation at residue 9, likely because of a read error; the protein shown is translated from the DNA. The J gene is TRGJP, the V gene TRGV9. The length of the CDR3 is 16 residues. CDR1 GITISATS and CDR2 ISYDGTV come from the germline V gene (reference sequence). The CDR3 sequence is CALWEVKESGKKIKVF. In DNA form, the CDR3 reads TGTGCCTTGTGGGAGGTAAAGGAGTCGGGCAAAAAAATCAAGGTATTT.

This clone was found a few times. The mismatch at residue 13 between this DNA's translation and the TCRdb protein of a much larger clone likely reflects a read error; the protein shown is translated from the DNA. The chain carries TRGV9 and TRGJP. TCRdb leaves out the J gene; it was filled in here by matching the DNA to germline. This CDR3 region has 18 residues. Germline CDR1 reads GITISATS; CDR2 reads ISYDGTV (reference sequence). DNA of the CDR3: TGTGCCTTGTGGGAGGTAAGGTCGGAAGAGTTGGGCAGAAAAATCAAGGTATTT. Protein product: CALWEVRSEELGRKIKVF.

This clone occurred many times. The chain is built from TRGV9 and TRGJP. The V gene end was trimmed by 3 bases and the J gene end by 7 bases; junction bases not matched to a gene: 6. In germline, CDR1 is GITISATS, CDR2 ISYDGTV (reference sequence). CDR3 size: 16 residues. Written as DNA, the CDR3 is TGTGCCTTGTGGGAGCAGGGGGAGTTGGGCAAAAAAATCAAGGTATTT. This encodes CALWEQGELGKKIKVF.

This clone occurred many times. TCRdb's entry gives the protein of a much larger clone, which mismatches this DNA's translation at residue 9, likely from a read error; the protein reported here is translated from the DNA. V and J are TRGV9 and TRGJP. As TCRdb names no J gene, one was assigned here on the basis of a DNA match to germline. The germline CDR1 and CDR2 sequences are GITISATS and ISYDGTV (reference sequence). The V and J ends lost 1 base and 9 bases, in that order; junction bases with no gene match: 9. CDR3 length equals 17 residues. For the CDR3, the DNA is TGTGCCTTGTGGGAGGTTTCTGGAGGGTTGGGCAAAAAAATCAAGGTATTT. This gives the protein CALWEVSGGLGKKIKVF.

The table lists this clone with a few counts. This likely traces to a read error, being one base from a far larger clone. The same CDR3 is also encoded by other DNA sequences in this sample. For the V gene the call is TRGV5; the J gene has no call. Germline assignment: CDR1 VINAFY and CDR2 YDVSNSKD. The CDR3 loop spans 13 amino acids. The CDR3: CATWDRPSSKKLF. The CDR3 DNA sequence: TGTGCCACCTGGGACAGGCCCAGCTCTAAGAAACTCTTC.

The table lists this clone with a few counts. This probably arose from a read error, given a far larger clone one base away. The same CDR3 can be traced to other DNA sequences in this sample. This chain connects TRGV9 to TRGJ1 or TRGJ2. The J gene, left out of TCRdb, was set here by checking the DNA against germline. The CDR3 has 14 residues. Per the germline V gene, CDR1 is GITISATS and CDR2 is ISYDGTV (reference sequence). CDR3 sequence reads: CALWEETNYYKKLF. CDR3 DNA sequence: TGTGCCTTGTGGGAGGAGACGAATTATTACAAGAAACTCTTT.

There are many counts of this clone. The rearrangement links TRGV8 to TRGJ1 or TRGJ2. With V trimmed by 1 base and J by 3 bases, 6 bases remained unmatched. The CDR3 spans 14 residues. Germline CDR1 is VENAVY and CDR2 is YDSYNSRV. CDR3 sequence reads: CATWDSRSYYKKLF. The CDR3 DNA follows: TGTGCCACCTGGGATAGTCGGAGTTATTATAAGAAACTCTTT.

This clone appeared many times. This likely stems from a read error, as it lies one base from a far larger clone. Other DNA sequences in the sample encode the same CDR3. The V gene is TRGV9, the J gene TRGJ1 or TRGJ2. The J gene, not given by TCRdb, was assigned here from a germline match of the nucleotide sequence. V lost 3 bases to trimming and J lost 3 bases; unmatched junction nucleotides: 8. The germline CDR1 and CDR2 sequences are GITISATS and ISYDGTV (reference sequence). The CDR3 is 14 amino acids. The CDR3, as DNA: TGTGCCTTGTGGGAGCAACGGGGTTATTATAAGAAACTCTTT. Translated, it gives CALWEQRGYYKKLF.

Comment on this clone: TCRdb's listed protein matches a much larger clone and diverges from this DNA's translation at residue 8, likely through a read error; the protein shown comes from the DNA. This chain links TRGV9 with TRGJP. The J gene, missing from TCRdb, was assigned here through DNA to germline matching. CDR1 and CDR2 (germline): GITISATS, ISYDGTV (reference sequence). This CDR3 has 18 amino acids. The trim removed 2 bases at V and 5 bases at J, leaving 9 bases unmatched. The CDR3 is CALWEGLAKELGKKIKVF. CDR3 nucleotide sequence: TGTGCCTTGTGGGAGGGCTTAGCGAAAGAGTTGGGCAAAAAAATCAAGGTATTT.

This clone was detected many times. A read error likely explains this, since a far larger clone differs by one base. Different DNA sequences within this sample yield the same CDR3. The CDR3 region is CALWEAVRYKKLF. CDR3 in DNA: TGTGCCTTGTGGGAGGCAGTCCGGTATAAGAAACTCTTT. The V gene is TRGV9, the J gene TRGJ1 or TRGJ2. The J gene comes from matching the DNA to germline here; TCRdb lacks it. This CDR3 is 13 amino acids long. Germline CDR1 and CDR2: GITISATS and ISYDGTV (reference sequence). V lost 2 bases, J lost 7 bases, and 8 bases stayed unmatched.